Described below is a single T cell receptor (beta chain) sequence and its context. 60 Vbeta and 13 Jbeta primers were used in PCR. This table comes from immunoSEQ multiplex PCR, and its TCRdb copy is limited to in-frame clones, with some not included. The sample consists of 150,000 to 200,000 clones, approximately 72% of them appearing once. The CDR3 has 16 amino acids. Trimming at V came to 4 bases and at J to 2 bases, leaving 6 bases not matched to a gene. The germline V gene encodes CDR1 SGHTS and CDR2 YDEGEE. These data come from a study of cytomegalovirus exposure and HLA in healthy donors. The clonotype was recovered from a man aged 40-50 years in good health and CMV-seropositive. Material for sequencing was PBMCs. The V call is TRBV5-8, the J call TRBJ2-3; 11 bases are a match to TRBD2. The CDR3 loop is CASSPRLAGITDTQYF. DNA for the CDR3: TGTGCCAGCAGCCCCCGACTAGCGGGGATCACAGATACGCAGTATTTT.